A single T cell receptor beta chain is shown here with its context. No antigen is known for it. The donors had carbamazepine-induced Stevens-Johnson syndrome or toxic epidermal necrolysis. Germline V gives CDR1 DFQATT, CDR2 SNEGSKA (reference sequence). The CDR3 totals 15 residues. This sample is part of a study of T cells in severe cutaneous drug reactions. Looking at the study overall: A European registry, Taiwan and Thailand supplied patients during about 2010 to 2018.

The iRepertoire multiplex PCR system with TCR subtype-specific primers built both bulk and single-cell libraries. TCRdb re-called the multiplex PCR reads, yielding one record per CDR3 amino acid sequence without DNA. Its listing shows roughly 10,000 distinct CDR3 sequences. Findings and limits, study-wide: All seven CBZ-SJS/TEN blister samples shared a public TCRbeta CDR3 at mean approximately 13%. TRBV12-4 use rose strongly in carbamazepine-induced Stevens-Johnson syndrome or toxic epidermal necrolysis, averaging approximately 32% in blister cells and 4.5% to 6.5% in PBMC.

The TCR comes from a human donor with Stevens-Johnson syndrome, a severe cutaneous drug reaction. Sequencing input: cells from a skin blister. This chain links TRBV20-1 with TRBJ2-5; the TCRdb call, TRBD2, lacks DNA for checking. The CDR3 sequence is CSASKAGGPKETQYF.